The text below deals with one T cell receptor beta chain. Antigen: not known. This entry belongs to a study of cytomegalovirus exposure and HLA in healthy donors. Overall study: Later, an analysis reported that the 120 or so validation repertoires had used the same platform as the approximately 600 first-cohort repertoires. Study-level points and caveats: There were a few CMV-associated chains whose specificity for CMV antigens was confirmed in vitro.

The data were produced by immunoSEQ multiplex PCR, yet TCRdb's version contains in-frame clones alone and is incomplete. In the table there are about 78,000 clones, less than 96% of which are singletons. The V end was cut by 6 bases, the J end by 0 bases, with 11 bases between. The CDR3 runs 14 residues. CDR1 and CDR2 (germline): SNHLY, FYNNEI. The chain links TRBV2 to TRBJ1-1; D perhaps matches TRBD1 (6 bases). The source of this sequence is a man between 18 and 29 years old in good health and CMV-seropositive. Sequencing was done on a sample of PBMCs. CDR3 residues: CASRATGMNTEAFF. The CDR3 DNA reads as TGTGCCAGCAGAGCGACAGGAATGAACACTGAAGCTTTCTTT.